Shown below are 21 T cell receptor beta chains from a single sample sequenced in a study of blood T cell repertoires in COVID-19. The assay was immunoSEQ multiplex PCR, and TCRdb's table has in-frame clones only and misses some. The profile shows roughly 190,000 clones, around 87% of them singletons. Sequencing was carried out using PBMCs or T cells enriched from blood (not recorded which). The receptors derive from a woman between 35 and 50 years old in a cohort exposed to, infected with or recovered from COVID-19 (not recorded which).

The chain recombines TRBV19 with TRBJ2-6; D unclear. Trimming removed 5 bases from V and 0 bases from J, with 11 bases in between. CDR3 size: 16 residues. Germline CDR1 and CDR2: LNHDA and SQIVND (reference sequence). CDR3 residues: CASSVAGYSGANVLTF. The CDR3 nucleotides are TGTGCCAGTAGTGTTGCCGGGTACTCTGGGGCCAACGTCCTGACTTTC.

The genes are TRBV4-1 and TRBJ1-5; D is ambiguous. Trimming shortened V by 0 bases and J by 0 bases, and 12 bases separated the two germline ends. CDR3 length equals 17 residues. Germline CDR1 MGHRA, CDR2 YSYEKL. The CDR3 region is CASSQDGMIHSNQPQHF. CDR3 DNA sequence: TGCGCCAGCAGCCAAGATGGCATGATTCATAGCAATCAGCCCCAGCATTTT.

This chain connects TRBV7-8 to TRBJ1-3, with D unresolved. The V and J ends lost 1 base and 0 bases respectively, with 7 bases between them. The CDR3 has 15 residues. CDR1 and CDR2 from the germline V gene are SGHVS and FQNEAQ. The CDR3 sequence: CASSLVAGSGNTIYF. As DNA, the CDR3 is TGTGCCAGCAGCTTAGTTGCAGGCTCTGGAAACACCATATATTTT.

The J gene is TRBJ2-3, the V gene TRBV7-2; D is uncertain. Germline lookup yields CDR1 SGHTA and CDR2 FQGNSA. The CDR3 runs 11 residues. V lost 1 base, J lost 8 bases, and 4 bases lay in between. This CDR3 is CASSLDGTQYF. CDR3 bases: TGTGCCAGCAGCTTAGACGGTACGCAGTATTTT.

This chain's CDR3 is CASSSGIITDTQYF. CDR3 DNA: TGCGCCAGCAGTAGCGGGATTATTACAGATACGCAGTATTTT. The chain links TRBV5-1 to TRBJ2-3, with 8 bases identical to TRBD2. CDR1 and CDR2 (germline): SGHRS, YFSETQ. Losses at the gene ends were 5 bases for V and 3 bases for J; bases not matched to a gene: 5. The CDR3 runs to 14 residues.

This chain links TRBV5-1 with TRBJ2-5, with TRBD2 as a possible D gene (5 bases). Trimming left V 0 bases short and J 0 bases short, with 9 bases between. From germline, CDR1 is SGHRS and CDR2 YFSETQ. The length of the CDR3 is 15 residues. CDR3 bases: TGCGCCAGCAGCTTGGAAGGGCGGGACCAAGAGACCCAGTACTTC. This encodes CASSLEGRDQETQYF. The entire variable domain, with the rest obtained from reference TRBV5-1 and TRBJ2-5, is as follows: KAGVTQTPRYLIKTRGQQVTLSCSPISGHRSVSWYQQTPGQGLQFLFEYFSETQRNKGNFPGRFSGRQFSNSRSEMNVSTLELGDSALYLCASSLEGRDQETQYFGPGTRLLVL.

The rearrangement uses TRBV2 and TRBJ1-2; maybe TRBD1 (6 bases). From germline, CDR1 is SNHLY and CDR2 FYNNEI. The CDR3 has 15 residues. Deletions cut 6 bases from V and 3 bases from J, with 17 bases between. The chain's CDR3 is CASSEGMGAYYGYTF. CDR3 sequence (DNA): TGTGCCAGCAGCGAGGGTATGGGGGCGTACTATGGCTACACCTTC.

V is TRBV27 and J is TRBJ1-2; D gene unclear. This CDR3 is 15 amino acids long. Per germline, CDR1 MNHEY and CDR2 SMNVEV (reference sequence). The V and J ends lost 3 bases and 2 bases respectively, with 13 bases between them. The CDR3 loop is CASSLFAAGNYGYTF. CDR3 nucleotide sequence: TGTGCCAGCAGTTTGTTTGCAGCGGGAAACTATGGCTACACCTTC.

This clone occurred a few times. The V and J genes are TRBV5-5 and TRBJ1-3; D may be TRBD1 (5 bases). V was pared by 4 bases and J by 0 bases, with 11 bases between. This CDR3 has 15 residues. The V gene's germline CDR1 is SGHKS and CDR2 YYEKEE (reference sequence). The CDR3 coding sequence is TGTGCCAGCAGCGTGCCAGGGTACTCTGGAAACACCATATATTTT. This encodes CASSVPGYSGNTIYF.

V gene TRBV27 combines with J gene TRBJ2-3; TRBD2 matches at 13 bases. Trimming cost V 6 bases and J 2 bases; bases outside gene matches: 11. Germline CDR1 MNHEY, CDR2 SMNVEV (reference sequence). This CDR3 comprises 18 residues. The CDR3, as DNA: TGTGCCAGCAGCAAAAGACCACTAGCGGGAGGGAACACAGATACGCAGTATTTT. It yields the protein CASSKRPLAGGNTDTQYF.

The sample holds one count of this clone. The chain recombines TRBV19 with TRBJ1-2; D remains ambiguous. The CDR3 has 15 amino acids. In germline, CDR1 is LNHDA, CDR2 SQIVND (reference sequence). V shed 2 bases and J shed 4 bases, with 14 bases lying between them. This CDR3 is CASSISLGKLYGYTF. The CDR3 nucleotides read TGTGCCAGTAGTATAAGCCTAGGAAAACTCTATGGCTACACCTTC.

The chain uses TRBV10-1 and TRBJ2-1; 9 nucleotides line up with TRBD2. CDR3 length: 14 amino acids. The germline V gene has CDR1 WNHNN and CDR2 SYGVQD (reference sequence). Trimming cost V 2 bases and J 6 bases; bases outside gene matches: 2. CDR3 in DNA: TGCGCCAGCAGTGAGGCGGGAGGGAGCAATGAGCAGTTCTTC. Protein: CASSEAGGSNEQFF.

The chain uses TRBV11-2 and TRBJ1-2; D unclear. Trimming pared 0 bases from V and 7 bases from J, leaving 6 bases between. Germline V gene lookup returns CDR1 SGHAT and CDR2 FQNNGV. CDR3 length equals 12 residues. The CDR3 DNA reads as TGTGCCAGCAGCTTAGATTATAGTGGCTACACCTTC. It codes for CASSLDYSGYTF.

The chain links TRBV28 to TRBJ1-5, with 10 bases matching TRBD1. The CDR3 contains 14 residues. The V and J ends lost 6 bases and 6 bases, in that order; junction bases with no gene match: 5. Germline CDR1 MDHEN, CDR2 SYDVKM. CDR3 region: CASRDRGIGQPQHF. Written as DNA, the CDR3 is TGTGCCAGCAGGGACAGGGGGATTGGTCAGCCCCAGCATTTT.

This chain connects TRBV4-1 to TRBJ2-5; D is perhaps TRBD2 (6 bases). V lost 1 base, J lost 0 bases, and 12 bases lay in between. Germline V gene data show CDR1 as MGHRA and CDR2 as YSYEKL. CDR3 length equals 16 residues. The CDR3 bases are TGCGCCAGCAGCCAAGCTCCGGGACTCGACCAAGAGACCCAGTACTTC. Protein: CASSQAPGLDQETQYF.

This chain uses TRBV7-9 with TRBJ1-5, with a tentative D call TRBD1 (5 bases). The CDR3 sequence is 14 residues long. Germline CDR1 SEHNR, CDR2 FQNEAQ (reference sequence). With 3 bases removed from V and 3 bases from J, the gap between germline ends came to 9 bases. For the CDR3, the DNA is TGTGCCAGCAGCTTGGACACTTTCAATCAGCCCCAGCATTTT. Translating gives CASSLDTFNQPQHF.

This clone turned up a few times. This chain joins TRBV3-1 (or the pseudogene TRBV3-2) and TRBJ2-7, with TRBD1 matching over 10 bases. Germline V gene sequence: CDR1 LGHDT, CDR2 YNNKEL (reference sequence). The CDR3 has 16 amino acids. V was clipped by 1 base and J by 7 bases; unmatched bases: 10. For the CDR3, the DNA is TGTGCCAGCAGCCAAGGGGCTCACGGGACAGGGGTAGAGCAGTACTTC. Its translation is CASSQGAHGTGVEQYF.

J is TRBJ1-2 and V is TRBV7-9, with 9 bases matching TRBD1. This CDR3 has 15 amino acids. CDR1 SEHNR and CDR2 FQNEAQ come from the germline V gene (reference sequence). V lost 1 base, J lost 8 bases, and 8 bases stayed unmatched. The CDR3 DNA follows: TGTGCCAGCAGCTTAGGGGACAGGGCCAGGGACGGCTACACCTTC. Translated: CASSLGDRARDGYTF. The full variable domain, completed using reference TRBV7-9 and TRBJ1-2, is DTGVSQNPRHKITKRGQNVTFRCDPISEHNRLYWYRQTLGQGPEFLTYFQNEAQLEKSRLLSDRFSAERPKGSFSTLEIQRTEQGDSAMYLCASSLGDRARDGYTFGSGTRLTVV.

The gene calls are TRBV25-1 and TRBJ1-6, with a weak D call TRBD1 (5 bases). The CDR3 is made up of 14 amino acids. The ends were cut back, 1 base at V and 7 bases at J, with 8 bases in the middle. Germline CDR1 reads MGHDK; CDR2 reads SYGVNS. This CDR3 is CASSESKGNSPLHF. DNA of the CDR3: TGTGCCAGCAGTGAATCTAAGGGGAATTCACCCCTCCACTTT.

This sequence joins TRBV2 and TRBJ1-2, with D possibly TRBD1 on 6 matching bases. Germline CDR1 and CDR2: SNHLY and FYNNEI. This CDR3 spans 15 amino acids. Trimming stripped 8 bases from V and 0 bases from J, with 16 bases between. DNA of the CDR3: TGTGCCAGCCTGGACAAAGGGGGAGCTAACTATGGCTACACCTTC. Protein sequence: CASLDKGGANYGYTF.

The gene calls are TRBV4-2 and TRBJ2-7; 8 bases line up with TRBD1. The CDR3 sequence is 15 residues long. With V trimmed by 1 base and J by 5 bases, 7 bases remained unmatched. Germline CDR1 is LGHNA and CDR2 is YNFKEQ. In DNA, the CDR3 is TGTGCCAGCAGCCAAGTGGACAGGGTAGTCGACGAGCAGTACTTC. It codes for CASSQVDRVVDEQYF.